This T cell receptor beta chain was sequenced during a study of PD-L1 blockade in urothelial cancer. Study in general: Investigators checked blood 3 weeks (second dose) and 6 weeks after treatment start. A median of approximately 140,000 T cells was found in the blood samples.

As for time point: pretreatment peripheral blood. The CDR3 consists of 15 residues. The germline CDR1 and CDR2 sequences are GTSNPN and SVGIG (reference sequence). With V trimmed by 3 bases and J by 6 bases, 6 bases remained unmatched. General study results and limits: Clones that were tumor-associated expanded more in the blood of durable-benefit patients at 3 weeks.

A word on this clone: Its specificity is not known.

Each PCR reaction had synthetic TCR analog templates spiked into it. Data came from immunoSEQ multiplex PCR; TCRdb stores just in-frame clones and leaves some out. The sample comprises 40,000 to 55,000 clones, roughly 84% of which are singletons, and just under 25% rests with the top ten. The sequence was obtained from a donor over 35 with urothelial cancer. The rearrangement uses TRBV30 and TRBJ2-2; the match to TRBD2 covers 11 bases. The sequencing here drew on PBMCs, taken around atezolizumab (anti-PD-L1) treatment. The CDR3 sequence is CAWSNLAGGAGELFF. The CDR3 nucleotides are TGTGCCTGGAGCAACCTAGCGGGAGGCGCCGGGGAGCTGTTTTTT.